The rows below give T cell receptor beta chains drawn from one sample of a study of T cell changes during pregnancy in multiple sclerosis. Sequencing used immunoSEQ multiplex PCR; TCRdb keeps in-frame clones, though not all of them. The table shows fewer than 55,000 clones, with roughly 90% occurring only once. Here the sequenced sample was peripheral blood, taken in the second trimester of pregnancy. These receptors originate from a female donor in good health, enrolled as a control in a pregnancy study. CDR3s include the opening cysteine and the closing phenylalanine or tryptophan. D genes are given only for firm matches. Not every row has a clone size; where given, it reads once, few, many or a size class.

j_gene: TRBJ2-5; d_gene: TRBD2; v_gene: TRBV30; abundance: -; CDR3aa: CAWSRSGGKAETQYF; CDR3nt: TGTGCCTGGAGCCGTAGCGGGGGGAAAGCAGAGACCCAGTACTTC
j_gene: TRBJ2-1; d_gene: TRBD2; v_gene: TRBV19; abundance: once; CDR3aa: CASHPTGREAANEQFF; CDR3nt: TGTGCCAGCCACCCGACTGGGCGGGAGGCGGCTAATGAGCAGTTCTTC
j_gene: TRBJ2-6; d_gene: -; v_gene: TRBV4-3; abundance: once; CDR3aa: CASSQDKGAGANVLTF; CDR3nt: TGCGCCAGCAGCCAAGATAAAGGGGCTGGGGCCAACGTCCTGACTTTC
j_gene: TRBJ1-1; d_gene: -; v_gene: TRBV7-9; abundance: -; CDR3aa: CAKPRMNTEAFF; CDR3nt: TGTGCCAAGCCGCGAATGAACACTGAAGCTTTCTTT
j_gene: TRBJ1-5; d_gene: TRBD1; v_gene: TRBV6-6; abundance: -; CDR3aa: CASKGQGNQPQHF; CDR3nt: TGTGCCAGCAAGGGACAGGGCAATCAGCCCCAGCATTTT
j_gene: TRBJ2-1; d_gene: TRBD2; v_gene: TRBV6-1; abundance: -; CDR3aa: CASRGRGLADNEQFF; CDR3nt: TGTGCCAGCAGGGGCAGGGGACTAGCGGACAATGAGCAGTTCTTC
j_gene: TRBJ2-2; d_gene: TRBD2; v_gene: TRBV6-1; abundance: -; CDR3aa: CASQLAPNTGELFF; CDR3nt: TGTGCCAGCCAACTAGCGCCCAACACCGGGGAGCTGTTTTTT
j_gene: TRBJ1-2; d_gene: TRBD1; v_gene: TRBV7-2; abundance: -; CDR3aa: CASSRLGQGHGYTF; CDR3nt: TGTGCCAGCAGCCGGCTGGGACAGGGTCATGGCTACACCTTC
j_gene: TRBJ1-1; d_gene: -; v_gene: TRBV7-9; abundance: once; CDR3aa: CASMRPGDTEAFF; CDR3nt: TGTGCCAGCATGCGACCGGGGGACACTGAAGCTTTCTTT
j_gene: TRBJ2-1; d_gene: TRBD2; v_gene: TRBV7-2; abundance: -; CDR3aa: CASSFTGLAGGNEQFF; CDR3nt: TGTGCCAGCAGCTTTACCGGACTAGCGGGGGGAAATGAGCAGTTCTTC
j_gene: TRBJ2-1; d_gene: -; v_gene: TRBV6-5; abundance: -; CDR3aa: CASSPLEANEQFF; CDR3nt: TGTGCCAGCAGTCCCCTTGAAGCGAATGAGCAGTTCTTC
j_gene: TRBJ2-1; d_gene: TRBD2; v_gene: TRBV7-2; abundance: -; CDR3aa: CASSLALGASGRISNEQFF; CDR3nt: TGTGCCAGCAGCTTAGCGCTCGGGGCTAGCGGGAGAATTAGCAATGAGCAGTTCTTC
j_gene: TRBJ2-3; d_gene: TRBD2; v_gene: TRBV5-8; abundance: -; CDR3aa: CASSGRTSGNADTQYF; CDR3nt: TGTGCCAGCAGCGGGAGGACTAGCGGGAATGCAGATACGCAGTATTTT
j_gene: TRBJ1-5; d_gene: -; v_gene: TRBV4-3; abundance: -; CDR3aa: CASSQEVGGGNQPQHF; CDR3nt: TGCGCCAGCAGCCAAGAAGTAGGGGGTGGCAATCAGCCCCAGCATTTT
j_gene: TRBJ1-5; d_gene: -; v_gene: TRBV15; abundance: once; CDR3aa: CATSGALNSNQPQHF; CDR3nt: TGTGCCACCAGCGGGGCCCTAAATAGCAATCAGCCCCAGCATTTT
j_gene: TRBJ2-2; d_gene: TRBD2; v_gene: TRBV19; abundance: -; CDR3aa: CASSTRTSGRSGGVGELFF; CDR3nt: TGTGCCAGTAGTACTCGGACTAGCGGGAGATCGGGTGGGGTAGGGGAGCTGTTTTTT
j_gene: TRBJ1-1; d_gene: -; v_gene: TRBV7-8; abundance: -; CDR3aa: CASNLIGGNTEAFF; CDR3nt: TGTGCCAGCAATTTAATCGGGGGGAACACTGAAGCTTTCTTT
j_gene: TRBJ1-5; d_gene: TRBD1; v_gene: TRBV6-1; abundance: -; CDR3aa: CASLSGTANQPQHF; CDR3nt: TGTGCCAGCTTGTCCGGGACAGCTAATCAGCCCCAGCATTTT
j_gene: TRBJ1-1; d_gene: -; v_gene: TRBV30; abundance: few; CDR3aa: CAWSVSRAGGEAFF; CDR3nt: TGTGCCTGGAGTGTAAGTAGGGCGGGTGGTGAAGCTTTCTTT
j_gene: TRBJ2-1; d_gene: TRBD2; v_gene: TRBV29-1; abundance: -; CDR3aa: CSVEVELGWRERNEQFF; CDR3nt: TGCAGCGTTGAAGTCGAGTTAGGGTGGCGGGAGAGGAATGAGCAGTTCTTC
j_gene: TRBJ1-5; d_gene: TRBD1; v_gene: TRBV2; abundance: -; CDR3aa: CASSAEGGQPQHF; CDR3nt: TGTGCCAGCAGTGCCGAAGGGGGCCAGCCCCAGCATTTT
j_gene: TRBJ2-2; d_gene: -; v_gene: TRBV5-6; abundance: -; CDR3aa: CASSPLGAGSSTGELFF; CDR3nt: TGTGCCAGCAGCCCCTTAGGAGCGGGTTCGAGCACCGGGGAGCTGTTTTTT
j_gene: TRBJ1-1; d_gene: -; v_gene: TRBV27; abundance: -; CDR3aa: CASSLSPGGVGTEAFF; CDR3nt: TGTGCCAGCAGTTTAAGTCCGGGGGGGGTTGGCACTGAAGCTTTCTTT
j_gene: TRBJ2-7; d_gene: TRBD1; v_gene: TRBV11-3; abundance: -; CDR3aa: CASSPGTGGEQYF; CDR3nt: TGTGCCAGCAGCCCCGGGACAGGTGGGGAGCAGTACTTC
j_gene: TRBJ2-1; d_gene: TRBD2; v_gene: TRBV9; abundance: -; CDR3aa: CASSAGRGWRESSYNEQFF; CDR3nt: TGTGCCAGCAGCGCAGGTCGAGGGTGGCGGGAGAGCTCCTACAATGAGCAGTTCTTC
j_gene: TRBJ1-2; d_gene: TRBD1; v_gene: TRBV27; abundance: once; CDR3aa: CASSPQGAEGYTF; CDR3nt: TGTGCCAGCAGTCCCCAGGGGGCGGAGGGCTACACCTTC
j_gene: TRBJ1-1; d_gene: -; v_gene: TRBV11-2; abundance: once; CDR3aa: CASSLGTGREAFF; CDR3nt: TGTGCCAGCAGCTTAGGGACGGGAAGAGAAGCTTTCTTT
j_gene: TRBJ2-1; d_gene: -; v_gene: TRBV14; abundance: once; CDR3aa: CASSQDWAGNSYNEQFF; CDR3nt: TGTGCCAGCAGCCAAGATTGGGCGGGAAACTCCTACAATGAGCAGTTCTTC
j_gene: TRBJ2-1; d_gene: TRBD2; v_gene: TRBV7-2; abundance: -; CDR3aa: CASSTERGWNEQFF; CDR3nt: TGTGCCAGCAGCACCGAGCGGGGGTGGAATGAGCAGTTCTTC
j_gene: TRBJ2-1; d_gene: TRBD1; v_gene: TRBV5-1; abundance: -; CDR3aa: CASRGGQGDEQFF; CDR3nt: TGCGCCAGCAGGGGAGGACAGGGCGATGAGCAGTTCTTC
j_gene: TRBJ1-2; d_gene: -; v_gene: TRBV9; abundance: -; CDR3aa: CASSGLGSGADYGYTF; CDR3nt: TGTGCCAGCAGCGGACTCGGGAGCGGGGCCGACTATGGCTACACCTTC
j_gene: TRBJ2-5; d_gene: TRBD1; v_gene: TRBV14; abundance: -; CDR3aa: CASSQGQGVRETQYF; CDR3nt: TGTGCCAGCAGCCAAGGACAGGGGGTGAGAGAGACCCAGTACTTC
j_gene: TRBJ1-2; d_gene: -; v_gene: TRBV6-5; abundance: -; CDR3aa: CATWGGATYGYTF; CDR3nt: TGTGCCACCTGGGGGGGGGCGACCTATGGCTACACCTTC
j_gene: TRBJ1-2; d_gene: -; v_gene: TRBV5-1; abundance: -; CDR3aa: CASSQANYGYTF; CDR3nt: TGCGCCAGCAGTCAGGCAAACTATGGCTACACCTTC
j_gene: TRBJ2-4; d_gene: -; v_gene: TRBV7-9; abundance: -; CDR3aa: CASSGLAKNIQYF; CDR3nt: TGTGCCAGCAGCGGACTAGCCAAAAACATTCAGTACTTC
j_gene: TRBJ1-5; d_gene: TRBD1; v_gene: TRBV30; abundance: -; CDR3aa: CAWSPTTTGTRGSNQPQHF; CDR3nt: TGTGCCTGGAGTCCGACCACGACAGGGACTCGGGGTAGCAATCAGCCCCAGCATTTT
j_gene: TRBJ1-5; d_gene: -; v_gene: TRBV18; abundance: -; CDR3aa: CASSPPPNSGRVGNQPQHF; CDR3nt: TGTGCCAGCTCACCACCGCCAAATTCGGGTCGGGTTGGCAATCAGCCCCAGCATTTT
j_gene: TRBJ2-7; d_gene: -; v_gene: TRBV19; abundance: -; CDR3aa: CASSILGAASYEQYF; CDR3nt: TGTGCCAGTAGTATATTAGGCGCAGCTAGCTACGAGCAGTACTTC
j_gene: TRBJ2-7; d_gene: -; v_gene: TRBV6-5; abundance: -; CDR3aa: CASSRPGGPYEQYF; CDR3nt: TGTGCCAGCAGCCGTCCTGGGGGCCCCTACGAGCAGTACTTC
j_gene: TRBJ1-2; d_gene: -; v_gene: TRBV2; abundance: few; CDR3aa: CASLFTPGAYGYTF; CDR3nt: TGTGCCAGTCTATTCACTCCAGGTGCCTATGGCTACACCTTC
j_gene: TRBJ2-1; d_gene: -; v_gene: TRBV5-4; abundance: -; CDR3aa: CASSPGEERIYYNEQFF; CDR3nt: TGTGCCAGCAGCCCGGGAGAGGAAAGGATTTACTACAATGAGCAGTTCTTC
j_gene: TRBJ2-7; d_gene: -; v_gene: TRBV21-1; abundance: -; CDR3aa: CASSKATRVLSYEQYF; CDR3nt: TGTGCCAGCAGCAAAGCGACGAGGGTACTATCCTACGAGCAGTACTTC
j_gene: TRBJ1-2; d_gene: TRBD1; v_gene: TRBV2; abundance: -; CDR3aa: CASTHDRVNYGYTF; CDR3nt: TGTGCCAGCACCCACGACAGGGTGAACTATGGCTACACCTTC
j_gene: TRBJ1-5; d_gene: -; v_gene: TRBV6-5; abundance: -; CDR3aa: CASGRGGNQPQHF; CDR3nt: TGTGCCAGCGGGCGGGGCGGGAATCAGCCCCAGCATTTT
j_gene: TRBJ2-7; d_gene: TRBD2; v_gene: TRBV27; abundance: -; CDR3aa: CASSLTSDYEQYF; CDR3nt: TGTGCCAGCAGTCTGACTAGCGACTACGAGCAGTACTTC
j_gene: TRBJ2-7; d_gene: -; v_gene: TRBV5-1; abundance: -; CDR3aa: CASSFLTGGAGKAEQYF; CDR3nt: TGCGCCAGCAGCTTTTTAACAGGGGGAGCGGGGAAGGCCGAGCAGTACTTC
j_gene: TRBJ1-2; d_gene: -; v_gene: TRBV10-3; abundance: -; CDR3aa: CAISVGLGEYGYTF; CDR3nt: TGTGCCATCAGTGTGGGTCTCGGAGAATATGGCTACACCTTC
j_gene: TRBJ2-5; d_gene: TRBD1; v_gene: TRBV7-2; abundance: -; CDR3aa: CASSLVQGFGGETQYF; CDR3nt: TGTGCCAGCAGCTTAGTACAGGGGTTTGGTGGGGAGACCCAGTACTTC
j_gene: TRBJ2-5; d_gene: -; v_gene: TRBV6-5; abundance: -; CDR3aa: CASSRIANQETQYF; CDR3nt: TGTGCCAGCAGCCGCATAGCAAACCAAGAGACCCAGTACTTC
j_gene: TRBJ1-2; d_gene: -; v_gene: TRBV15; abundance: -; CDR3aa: CATSRDRVGYGYTF; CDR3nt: TGTGCCACCAGCAGAGACAGGGTCGGCTATGGCTACACCTTC
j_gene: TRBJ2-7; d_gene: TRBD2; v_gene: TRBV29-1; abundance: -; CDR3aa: CSVAIAGAINEQYF; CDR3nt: TGCAGCGTTGCTATCGCGGGAGCTATCAACGAGCAGTACTTC
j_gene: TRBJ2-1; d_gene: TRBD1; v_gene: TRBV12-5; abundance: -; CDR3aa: CASGTGGNEQFF; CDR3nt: TGTGCTAGTGGGACAGGGGGCAATGAGCAGTTCTTC
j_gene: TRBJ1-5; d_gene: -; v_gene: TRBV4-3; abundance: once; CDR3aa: CASSQDLGGGNQPQHF; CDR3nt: TGCGCCAGCAGCCAAGATCTGGGGGGGGGCAATCAGCCCCAGCATTTT
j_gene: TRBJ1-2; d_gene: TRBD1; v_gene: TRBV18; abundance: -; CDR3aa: CASSPPGTGSYGYTF; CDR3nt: TGTGCCAGCTCACCTCCTGGGACAGGAAGCTATGGCTACACCTTC
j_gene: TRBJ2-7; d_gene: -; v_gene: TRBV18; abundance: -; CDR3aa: CASSPGQGRRPTYEQYF; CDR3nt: TGTGCCAGCTCACCGGGCCAGGGGCGACGACCCACCTACGAGCAGTACTTC
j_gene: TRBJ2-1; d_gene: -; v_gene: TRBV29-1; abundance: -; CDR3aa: CSVEEEIPNDEQFF; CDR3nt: TGCAGCGTTGAAGAAGAGATCCCCAACGATGAGCAGTTCTTC
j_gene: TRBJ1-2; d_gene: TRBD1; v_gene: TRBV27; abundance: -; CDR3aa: CASSSTGGNGYTF; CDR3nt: TGTGCCAGCAGCTCGACAGGGGGTAATGGCTACACCTTC
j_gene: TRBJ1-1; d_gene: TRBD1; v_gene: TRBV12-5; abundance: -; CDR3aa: CASGLWSGGRVLAWTEAFF; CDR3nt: TGTGCTAGTGGTTTGTGGTCAGGGGGTAGAGTTTTGGCCTGGACTGAAGCTTTCTTT